This TCR beta chain was identified during a study of T cells after yellow fever vaccination. This clonotype turned up a few times. TCRdb recomputed calls from the 5' RACE reads with MiXCR, one row per CDR3 protein. The sample contains fewer than 350,000 distinct CDR3 sequences, 8.7% of which appear only once. From germline, CDR1 is KGHDR and CDR2 SFDVKD. Trimming took 3 bases from V and 8 from J; bases not matched to a gene: 5. The CDR3 covers 14 residues. The TCR originated in a man younger than 35 who received the YFV17D yellow fever vaccine. The specimen was PBMCs, collected on the day of the first yellow fever vaccination. This chain uses TRBV24-1 with TRBJ2-1, with 8 bases that match TRBD1. The CDR3 loop reads CATSDADRADEQFF. CDR3 nucleotides: TGTGCCACCAGTGATGCGGACAGGGCGGATGAGCAGTTCTTC.